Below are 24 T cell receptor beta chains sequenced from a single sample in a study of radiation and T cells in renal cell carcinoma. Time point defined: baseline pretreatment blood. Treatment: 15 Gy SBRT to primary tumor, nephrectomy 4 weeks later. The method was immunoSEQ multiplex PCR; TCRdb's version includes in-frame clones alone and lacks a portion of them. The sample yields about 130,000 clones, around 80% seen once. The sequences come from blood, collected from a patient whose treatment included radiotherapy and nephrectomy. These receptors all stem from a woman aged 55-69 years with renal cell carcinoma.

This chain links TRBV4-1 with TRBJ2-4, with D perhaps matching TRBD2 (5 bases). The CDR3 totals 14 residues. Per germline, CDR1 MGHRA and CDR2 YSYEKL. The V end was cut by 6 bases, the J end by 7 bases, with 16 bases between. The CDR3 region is CASRRPGESNIQYF. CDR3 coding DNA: TGCGCCAGCAGGCGCCCTGGGGAGTCTAACATTCAGTACTTC.

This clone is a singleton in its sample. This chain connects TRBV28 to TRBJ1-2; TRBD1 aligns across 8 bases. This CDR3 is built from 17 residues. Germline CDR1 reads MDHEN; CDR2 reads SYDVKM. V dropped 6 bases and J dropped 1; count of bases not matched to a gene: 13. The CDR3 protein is CASSRAGTGRFNYGYTF. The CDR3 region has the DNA TGTGCCAGCAGCCGAGCCGGGACAGGTCGTTTTAACTATGGCTACACCTTC.

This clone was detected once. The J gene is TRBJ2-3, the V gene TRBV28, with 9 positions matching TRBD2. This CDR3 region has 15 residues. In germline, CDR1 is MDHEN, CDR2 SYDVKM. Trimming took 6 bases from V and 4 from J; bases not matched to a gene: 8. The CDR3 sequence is CASSTGGRDADTQYF. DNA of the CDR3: TGTGCCAGCAGCACTGGCGGGAGGGACGCAGATACGCAGTATTTT.

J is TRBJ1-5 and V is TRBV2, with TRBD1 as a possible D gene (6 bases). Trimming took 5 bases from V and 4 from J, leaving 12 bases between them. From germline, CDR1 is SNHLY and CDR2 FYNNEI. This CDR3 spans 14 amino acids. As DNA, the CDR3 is TGTGCCAGCAGTCTACAGGGTACAAATCAGCCCCAGCATTTT. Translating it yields CASSLQGTNQPQHF. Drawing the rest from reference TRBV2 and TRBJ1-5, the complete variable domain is EPEVTQTPSHQVTQMGQEVILRCVPISNHLYFYWYRQILGQKVEFLVSFYNNEISEKSEIFDDQFSVERPDGSNFTLKIRSTKLEDSAMYFCASSLQGTNQPQHFGDGTRLSIL.

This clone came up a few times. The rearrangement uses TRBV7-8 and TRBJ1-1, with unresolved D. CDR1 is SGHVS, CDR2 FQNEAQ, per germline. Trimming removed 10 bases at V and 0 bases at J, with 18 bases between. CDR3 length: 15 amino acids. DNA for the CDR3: TGTGCCACCATGTCCGTAGCCTTGTTGAACACTGAAGCTTTCTTT. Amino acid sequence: CATMSVALLNTEAFF.

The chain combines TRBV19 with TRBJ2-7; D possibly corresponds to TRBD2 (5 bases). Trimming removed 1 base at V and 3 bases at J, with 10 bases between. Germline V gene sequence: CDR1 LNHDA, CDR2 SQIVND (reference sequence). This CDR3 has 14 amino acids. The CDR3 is CASSIGPGDYEQYF. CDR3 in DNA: TGTGCCAGTAGTATAGGGCCCGGGGACTACGAGCAGTACTTC. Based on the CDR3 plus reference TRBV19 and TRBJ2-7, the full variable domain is DGGITQSPKYLFRKEGQNVTLSCEQNLNHDAMYWYRQDPGQGLRLIYYSQIVNDFQKGDIAEGYSVSREKKESFPLTVTSAQKNPTAFYLCASSIGPGDYEQYFGPGTRLTVT.

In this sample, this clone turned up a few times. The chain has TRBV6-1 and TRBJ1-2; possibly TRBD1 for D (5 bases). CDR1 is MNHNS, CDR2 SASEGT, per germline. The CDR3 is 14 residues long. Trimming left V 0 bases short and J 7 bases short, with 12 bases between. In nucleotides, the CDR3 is TGTGCCAGCAGTGAAGCGGCAGGGATAGGTGGCTACACCTTC. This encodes CASSEAAGIGGYTF.

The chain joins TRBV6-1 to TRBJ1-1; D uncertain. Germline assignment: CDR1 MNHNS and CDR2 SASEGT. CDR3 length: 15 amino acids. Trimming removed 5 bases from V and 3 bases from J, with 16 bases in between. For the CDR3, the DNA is TGTGCCAGCAGTAGAGGGCTGAATGGGGACACTGAAGCTTTCTTT. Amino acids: CASSRGLNGDTEAFF.

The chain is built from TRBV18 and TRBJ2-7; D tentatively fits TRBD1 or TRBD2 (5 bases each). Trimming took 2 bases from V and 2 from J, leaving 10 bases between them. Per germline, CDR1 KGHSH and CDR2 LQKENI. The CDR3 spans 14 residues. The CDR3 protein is CASSPGGTAYEQYF. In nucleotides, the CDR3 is TGTGCCAGCTCACCAGGGGGAACCGCCTACGAGCAGTACTTC.

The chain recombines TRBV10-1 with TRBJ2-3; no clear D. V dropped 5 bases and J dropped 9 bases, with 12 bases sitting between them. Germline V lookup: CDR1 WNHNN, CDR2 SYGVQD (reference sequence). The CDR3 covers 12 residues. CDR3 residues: CASSRAEGTQYF. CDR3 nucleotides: TGCGCCAGCAGTCGGGCGGAAGGGACGCAGTATTTT.

CDR3 in DNA: TGCAGCGTGAGAGGGCGCTGGGACACCATATATTTT. It specifies CSVRGRWDTIYF. The V gene is TRBV29-1, the J gene TRBJ1-3, with D hard to call. Trimming shortened V by 6 bases and J by 8 bases, and 14 bases separated the two germline ends. This CDR3 has 12 amino acids. Germline V gene lookup returns CDR1 SQVTM and CDR2 ANQGSEA.

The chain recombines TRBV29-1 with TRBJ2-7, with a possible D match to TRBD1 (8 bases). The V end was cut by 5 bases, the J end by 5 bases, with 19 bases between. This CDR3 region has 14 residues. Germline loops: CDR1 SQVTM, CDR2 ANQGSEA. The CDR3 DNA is TGCAGCGTTATCGGACAGGGAGGGTCCCACGAGCAGTACTTC. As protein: CSVIGQGGSHEQYF.

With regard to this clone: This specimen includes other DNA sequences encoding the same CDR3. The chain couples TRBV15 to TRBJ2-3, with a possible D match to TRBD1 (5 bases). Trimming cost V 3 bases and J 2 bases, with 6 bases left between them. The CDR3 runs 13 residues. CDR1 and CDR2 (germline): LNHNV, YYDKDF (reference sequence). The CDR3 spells CATSRGLTDTQYF. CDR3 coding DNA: TGTGCCACCAGCAGGGGGCTCACAGATACGCAGTATTTT.

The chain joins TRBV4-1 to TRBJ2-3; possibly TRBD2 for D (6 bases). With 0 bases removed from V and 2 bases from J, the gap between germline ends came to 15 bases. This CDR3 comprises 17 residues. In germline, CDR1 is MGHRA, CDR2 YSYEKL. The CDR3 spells CASSQDQVADVTDTQYF. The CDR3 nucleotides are TGCGCCAGCAGCCAAGATCAGGTAGCGGACGTCACAGATACGCAGTATTTT.

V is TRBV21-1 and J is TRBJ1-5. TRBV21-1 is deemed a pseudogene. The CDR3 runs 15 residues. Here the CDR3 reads CASWNTLHSNQPQHF. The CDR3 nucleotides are TGTGCCAGCTGGAATACACTCCATAGCAATCAGCCCCAGCATTTT.

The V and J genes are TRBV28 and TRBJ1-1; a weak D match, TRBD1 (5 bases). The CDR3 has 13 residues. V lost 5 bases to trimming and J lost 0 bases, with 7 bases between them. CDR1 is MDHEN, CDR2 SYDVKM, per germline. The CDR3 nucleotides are TGTGCCAGCAGTGGGGGTTTGAACACTGAAGCTTTCTTT. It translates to CASSGGLNTEAFF.

The CDR3, as DNA: TGCGCCAGCAGCTTGGTCGCGAGTGGGGGCACCGGGGAGCTGTTTTTT. Its protein product is CASSLVASGGTGELFF. The J gene is TRBJ2-2, the V gene TRBV5-1; TRBD1 or TRBD2 may be the D gene (5 bases each). Trimming cost V 0 bases and J 4 bases, with 13 bases left between them. The CDR3 extends over 16 amino acids. The V gene's germline CDR1 is SGHRS and CDR2 YFSETQ.

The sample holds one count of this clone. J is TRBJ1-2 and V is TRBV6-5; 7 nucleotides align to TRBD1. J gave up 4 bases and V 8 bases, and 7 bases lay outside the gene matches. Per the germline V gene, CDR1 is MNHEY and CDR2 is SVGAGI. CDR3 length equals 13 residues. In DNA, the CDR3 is TGTGCCAGCGTACCAGGGGGTGGCTATGGCTACACCTTC. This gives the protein CASVPGGGYGYTF.

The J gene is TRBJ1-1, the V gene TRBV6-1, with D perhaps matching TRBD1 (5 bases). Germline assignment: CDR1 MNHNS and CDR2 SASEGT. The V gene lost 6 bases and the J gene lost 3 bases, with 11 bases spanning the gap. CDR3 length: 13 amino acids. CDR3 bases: TGTGCCAGCAGGTTACGGGGACACACTGAAGCTTTCTTT. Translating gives CASRLRGHTEAFF.

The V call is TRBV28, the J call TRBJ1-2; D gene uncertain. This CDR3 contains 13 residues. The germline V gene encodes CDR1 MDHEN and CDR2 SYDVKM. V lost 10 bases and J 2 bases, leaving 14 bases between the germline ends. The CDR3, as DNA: TGTGCCACCTTATCGTCCACCAACTATGGCTACACCTTC. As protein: CATLSSTNYGYTF.

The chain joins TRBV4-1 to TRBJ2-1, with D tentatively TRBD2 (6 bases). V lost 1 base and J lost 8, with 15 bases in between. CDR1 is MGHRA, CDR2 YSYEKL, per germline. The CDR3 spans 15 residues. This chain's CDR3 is CASSQVGGALDEQFF. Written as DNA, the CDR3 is TGCGCCAGCAGCCAAGTCGGAGGGGCGTTGGATGAGCAGTTCTTC.

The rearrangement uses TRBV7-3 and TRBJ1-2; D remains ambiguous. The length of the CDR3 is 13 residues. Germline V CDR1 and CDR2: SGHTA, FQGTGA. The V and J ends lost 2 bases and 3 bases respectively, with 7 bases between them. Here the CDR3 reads CASSLYADYGYTF. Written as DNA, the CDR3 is TGTGCCAGCAGCTTATATGCAGACTATGGCTACACCTTC.

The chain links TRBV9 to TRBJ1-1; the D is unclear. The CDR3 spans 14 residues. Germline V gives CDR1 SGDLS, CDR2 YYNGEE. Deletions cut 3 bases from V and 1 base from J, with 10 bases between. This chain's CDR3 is CASSGGSPNTEAFF. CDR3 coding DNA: TGTGCCAGCAGCGGTGGCAGCCCGAACACTGAAGCTTTCTTT.

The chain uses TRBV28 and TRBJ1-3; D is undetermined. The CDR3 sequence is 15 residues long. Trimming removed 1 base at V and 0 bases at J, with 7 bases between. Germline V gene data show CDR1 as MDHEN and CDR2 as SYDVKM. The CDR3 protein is CASSLFGLSGNTIYF. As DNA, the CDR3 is TGTGCCAGCAGTTTATTTGGGCTCTCTGGAAACACCATATATTTT.